These 19 T cell receptor beta chains were sequenced from one sample in a study of cytomegalovirus exposure and HLA in healthy donors. The protocol was immunoSEQ multiplex PCR, while the TCRdb copy is restricted to in-frame clones and leaves out a portion. This table holds about 64,000 clones, roughly 90% found once. The material sequenced was PBMCs. Receptors originate from a woman under 30 in good health and CMV-seronegative.

The V and J genes are TRBV15 and TRBJ1-5; TRBD1 is a possible D gene (5 bases). Germline V CDR1 and CDR2: LNHNV, YYDKDF (reference sequence). Trimming left V 1 base short and J 6 bases short, with 13 bases between. There are 15 residues in the CDR3. Here the CDR3 reads CATSRGGGFGQPQHF. The CDR3 DNA sequence: TGTGCCACCAGCAGAGGTGGGGGGTTTGGTCAGCCCCAGCATTTT.

The chain combines TRBV5-1 with TRBJ2-7; 8 nucleotides align to TRBD1. The CDR3 totals 13 residues. The J segment lost 0 bases and the V segment lost 8 bases, leaving 4 bases of the junction unmatched. Germline-derived CDR1 and CDR2 are SGHRS and YFSETQ. In nucleotides, the CDR3 is TGCGCCAGGAGGACAGGGAGCTCCTACGAGCAGTACTTC. Encoded protein: CARRTGSSYEQYF.

The rearrangement uses TRBV5-1 and TRBJ1-4; 10 bases map to TRBD1. This CDR3 is 17 amino acids long. Germline CDR1 reads SGHRS; CDR2 reads YFSETQ. Losses at the gene ends were 0 bases for V and 8 bases for J; bases not matched to a gene: 10. As DNA, the CDR3 is TGCGCCAGCAGCTTGGCAGCGACAGGGGGCGCGGAGGAAAAACTGTTTTTT. It encodes CASSLAATGGAEEKLFF.

As DNA, the CDR3 is TGTGCCAGCCGACCTACTAGCGGGAGCTCCTACGAGCAGTACTTC. It encodes CASRPTSGSSYEQYF. The rearrangement joins TRBV7-4 to TRBJ2-7; 11 bases align to TRBD2. This CDR3 has 15 residues. With V trimmed by 8 bases and J by 0 bases, 6 bases remained unmatched. Germline V gives CDR1 SGHVT, CDR2 SQSDAQ. The full variable domain, in which reference TRBV7-4 and TRBJ2-7 provide the parts outside the CDR3, is GAGVSQSPRYKVAKRGRDVALRCDSISGHVTLYWYRQTLGQGSEVLTYSQSDAQRDKSGRPSGRFSAERPERSVSTLKIQRTEQGDSAVYLCASRPTSGSSYEQYFGPGTRLTVT.

The chain recombines TRBV29-1 with TRBJ1-2; D gene unclear. The CDR3 has 12 amino acids. The germline CDR1 and CDR2 sequences are SQVTM and ANQGSEA. V lost 3 bases to trimming and J lost 8 bases, with 13 bases between them. Here the CDR3 DNA reads TGCAGCGTTGATTCTGGGGAGCGGGGCTACACCTTC. This translates into CSVDSGERGYTF.

The genes are TRBV6-1 and TRBJ1-4; TRBD1 aligns across 8 bases. The CDR3 is made up of 14 amino acids. Trimming took 10 bases from V and 5 from J; bases not matched to a gene: 9. Germline lookup yields CDR1 MNHNS and CDR2 SASEGT. CDR3 region: CATQPRDRNEKLFF. CDR3 coding DNA: TGTGCCACTCAGCCCCGGGACAGGAATGAAAAACTGTTTTTT.

CDR3 DNA: TGTGCCAGAAGCTTGGGAGGGCAGCGCTTAAGCTCCTACGAGCAGTACTTC. Encoded protein: CARSLGGQRLSSYEQYF. This chain joins TRBV5-3 and TRBJ2-7; a possible D gene is TRBD2 (5 bases). TRBV5-3 is an ORF, with its function uncertain. Trimming took 0 bases from V and 0 from J, leaving 16 bases between them. The CDR3 has 17 residues.

The chain carries TRBV19 and TRBJ2-7; TRBD2 matches at 13 bases. The V gene end was trimmed by 5 bases and the J gene end by 5 bases; junction bases not matched to a gene: 3. Per germline, CDR1 LNHDA and CDR2 SQIVND (reference sequence). This CDR3 has 14 amino acids. The CDR3 here is CASSRTSGSDEQYF. DNA for the CDR3: TGTGCCAGTAGTCGGACTAGCGGGAGTGACGAGCAGTACTTC.

The chain has TRBV4-2 and TRBJ2-7; the D gene is possibly TRBD2 (5 bases). CDR3 size: 13 residues. The germline gives CDR1 LGHNA, CDR2 YNFKEQ. Trimming left V 5 bases short and J 2 bases short, with 10 bases between. The CDR3 coding sequence is TGTGCCAGCAGCTTGGACGGGACCTACGAGCAGTACTTC. Translated: CASSLDGTYEQYF.

V gene TRBV2 combines with J gene TRBJ2-3; the match to TRBD2 covers 14 bases. This CDR3 has 15 residues. CDR1 and CDR2 from the germline V gene are SNHLY and FYNNEI. The V gene end was trimmed by 5 bases and the J gene end by 4 bases; junction bases not matched to a gene: 2. The CDR3 DNA reads TGTGCCAGCAGTCTGACTAGCGGGAGGGCAGATACGCAGTATTTT. Amino acids: CASSLTSGRADTQYF.

This clone was observed a single time. The genes are TRBV6-4 and TRBJ1-3; TRBD1 might be the D (5 bases). The CDR3 runs 18 residues. Germline-derived CDR1 and CDR2 are MRHNA and SNTAGT. Trimming left V 3 bases short and J 0 bases short, with 18 bases between. Here the CDR3 reads CASSEGLERDFSGNTIYF. In DNA, the CDR3 is TGTGCCAGCAGTGAGGGATTAGAACGGGACTTCTCTGGAAACACCATATATTTT.

This chain links TRBV9 with TRBJ2-2; D not certain. The V end was cut by 0 bases, the J end by 5 bases, with 14 bases between. The CDR3 covers 16 residues. Per germline, CDR1 SGDLS and CDR2 YYNGEE. The CDR3 nucleotides are TGTGCCAGCAGCGTAGCAGATCGCGGAGAGACCGGGGAGCTGTTTTTT. It specifies CASSVADRGETGELFF.

V gene TRBV18 combines with J gene TRBJ2-5; possible D gene TRBD2, 5 bases. The CDR3 is 14 residues long. Germline lookup yields CDR1 KGHSH and CDR2 LQKENI. V lost 6 bases and J lost 4, with 15 bases in between. The CDR3 DNA sequence: TGTGCCAGCTCTCCCAGGACTGGAATAGAGACCCAGTACTTC. It yields the protein CASSPRTGIETQYF. Combining the CDR3 with reference TRBV18 and TRBJ2-5 gives the whole variable domain NAGVMQNPRHLVRRRGQEARLRCSPMKGHSHVYWYRQLPEEGLKFMVYLQKENIIDESGMPKERFSAEFPKEGPSILRIQQVVRGDSAAYFCASSPRTGIETQYFGPGTRLLVL.

The V and J genes are TRBV10-3 and TRBJ1-2; 7 nucleotides match TRBD1. This CDR3 has 12 residues. V shed 9 bases, J shed 6 bases, and the junction held 7 bases outside the gene matches. Germline V gene sequence: CDR1 ENHRY, CDR2 SYGVKD. CDR3 sequence (DNA): TGTGCCATAACCGGGACAGAAGATGGCTACACCTTC. It encodes CAITGTEDGYTF.

This clone was seen a few times. The CDR3 bases are TGTGCCAGCAAGATAGAGATGGCGGCTAACTATGGCTACACCTTC. Amino acid sequence: CASKIEMAANYGYTF. The J gene is TRBJ1-2, the V gene TRBV6-1; D uncertain. V lost 7 bases and J 0 bases, leaving 15 bases between the germline ends. The CDR3 is 15 residues long. Per germline, CDR1 MNHNS and CDR2 SASEGT.

This chain connects TRBV7-2 to TRBJ1-2; D is unclear. Per germline, CDR1 SGHTA and CDR2 FQGNSA. The CDR3 runs to 15 residues. V was clipped by 4 bases and J by 7 bases, with 19 bases between them. The DNA of the CDR3 is TGTGCCAGCAGCTCGACCTCCGACAATCGGGGTGGCTACACCTTC. It yields the protein CASSSTSDNRGGYTF.

The J gene is TRBJ2-5, the V gene TRBV9, with 9 bases identical to TRBD2. V shed 3 bases, J shed 5 bases, and the junction held 2 bases outside the gene matches. Germline V gives CDR1 SGDLS, CDR2 YYNGEE. The CDR3 length is 13 residues. CDR3 DNA: TGTGCCAGCAGCGCTAGCGGGATTGAGACCCAGTACTTC. It codes for CASSASGIETQYF.

The chain recombines TRBV6-4 with TRBJ2-2; D is possibly TRBD1 (5 bases). V lost 1 base to trimming and J lost 3 bases, with 12 bases between them. Germline V gives CDR1 MRHNA, CDR2 SNTAGT. This CDR3 is 16 amino acids long. This CDR3 reads CASSDLEGADTGELFF. CDR3 DNA sequence: TGTGCCAGCAGTGACTTGGAAGGGGCGGACACCGGGGAGCTGTTTTTT.

The chain carries TRBV5-1 and TRBJ2-7; 10 nucleotides align to TRBD1. The CDR3 runs to 21 residues. The germline CDR1 and CDR2 sequences are SGHRS and YFSETQ. The V and J ends lost 3 bases and 3 bases, in that order; junction bases with no gene match: 24. CDR3 region: CASSSQTEGHVWGQGHYEQYF. DNA of the CDR3: TGCGCCAGCAGCTCCCAGACGGAGGGGCACGTTTGGGGACAGGGGCACTACGAGCAGTACTTC.